This T cell receptor (beta chain) comes out of a study of cytomegalovirus exposure and HLA in healthy donors. The CDR3 contains 19 residues. CDR1 MNHEY and CDR2 SMNVEV come from the germline V gene (reference sequence). V lost 1 base to trimming and J lost 1 base; unmatched junction nucleotides: 11. Vbeta (60) and Jbeta (13) primers were used in the PCR. Sequenced by immunoSEQ multiplex PCR; TCRdb stores in-frame clones only, minus some. The sample holds roughly 200,000 clones, roughly 8.7% seen once. In this sample, this clone turned up a few times. Its specificity is not known. Study findings and constraints: Accurate predictions that matched the HLA-A and HLA-B alleles of most subjects were reportedly made from TCR beta sequences. Rarity characterized most TCR sequences, yet some public TCRs appeared in many donors. In a later analysis, most CMV-associated TCR beta chains appeared HLA-restricted.

Sequenced sample: PBMCs. This sequence was found in a woman in her thirties in good health and CMV-seropositive. V usage is TRBV27 and J usage is TRBJ2-2; 8 positions agree with TRBD2. The CDR3 DNA reads as TGTGCCAGCAGTTTATTTTTCCAGCGGGAGTCCTTGAACACCGGGGAGCTGTTTTTT. Translating gives CASSLFFQRESLNTGELFF.